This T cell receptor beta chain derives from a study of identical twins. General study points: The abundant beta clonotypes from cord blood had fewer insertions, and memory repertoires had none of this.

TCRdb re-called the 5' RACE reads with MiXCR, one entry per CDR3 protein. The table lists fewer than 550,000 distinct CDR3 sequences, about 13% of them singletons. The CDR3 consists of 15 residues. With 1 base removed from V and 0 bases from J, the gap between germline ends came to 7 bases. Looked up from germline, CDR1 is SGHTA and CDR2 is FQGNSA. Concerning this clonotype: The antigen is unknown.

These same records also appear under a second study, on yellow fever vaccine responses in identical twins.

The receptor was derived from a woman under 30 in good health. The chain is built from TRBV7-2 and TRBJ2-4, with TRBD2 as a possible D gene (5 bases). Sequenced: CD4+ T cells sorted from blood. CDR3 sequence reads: CASSLERIAKNIQYF. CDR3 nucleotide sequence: TGTGCCAGCAGCTTAGAGCGGATAGCCAAAAACATTCAGTACTTC.